These 10 T cell receptor beta chains were all obtained from the same sample, sequenced in a study of shared clonotypes between healthy human individuals (dated by TCRdb to 2020 to 2021). The library relied on the immunoSEQ multiplex PCR assay. The source is immuneACCESS, and TCRdb retained only in-frame sequences with V and J called. Part of the clones is not carried over; for the studies checked, unresolved V genes explain less than half of this, and the remainder is unexplained. The table for this sample lists 1.6 million or so clones; roughly 96% of them were counted only once. The ten largest clones capture approximately 1.2% of the sample. The specimen was naive CD4+ T cells sorted from blood. The intended sense of this specimen's cell subset or site label: CD45RA+ positively selected. These TCRs come from a man under 40 in good health.

The gene calls are TRBV19 and TRBJ1-5; D unclear. This CDR3 is 14 amino acids long. V lost 3 bases to trimming and J lost 3 bases, with 9 bases between them. Germline V gene lookup returns CDR1 LNHDA and CDR2 SQIVND (reference sequence). CDR3 bases: TGTGCCAGTAGTATCAACATGAACAATCAGCCCCAGCATTTT. Amino acid sequence: CASSINMNNQPQHF.

The table lists this clone with a count of one. This chain joins TRBV7-4 and TRBJ2-5; D call uncertain. Germline CDR1 SGHVT, CDR2 SQSDAQ. The V end was cut by 0 bases, the J end by 5 bases, with 13 bases between. The CDR3 extends over 15 amino acids. The DNA for the CDR3 is TGTGCCAGCAGCTTAGCCCGCGGCGTTTGGGAGACCCAGTACTTC. Translation: CASSLARGVWETQYF.

The rearrangement links TRBV7-8 to TRBJ1-6; 8 nucleotides line up with TRBD1. J lost 9 bases, V lost 0 bases, and 4 bases had no gene match. The CDR3 is made up of 15 amino acids. CDR1 and CDR2 (germline): SGHVS, FQNEAQ. For the CDR3, the DNA is TGTGCCAGCAGCTTAGCTGGGCAGGGGGCTTCACCCCTCCACTTT. Amino acid sequence: CASSLAGQGASPLHF.

This chain connects TRBV7-9 to TRBJ1-2; tentatively, D is TRBD1 (6 bases). Germline V gives CDR1 SEHNR, CDR2 FQNEAQ (reference sequence). This CDR3 is 14 amino acids long. V was cut by 5 bases and J by 7 bases, with 17 bases left in between. The CDR3: CASSPLGGAFGYTF. CDR3 sequence (DNA): TGTGCCAGCAGCCCACTCGGGGGGGCGTTTGGCTACACCTTC.

This chain uses TRBV29-1 with TRBJ2-7, with D maybe TRBD2 (5 bases). In germline, CDR1 is SQVTM, CDR2 ANQGSEA. This CDR3 is built from 15 residues. V dropped 4 bases and J dropped 4 bases, with 20 bases sitting between them. CDR3 amino acids: CSVVLPFGKYYEQYF. Written as DNA, the CDR3 is TGCAGCGTTGTTCTACCCTTCGGGAAGTATTACGAGCAGTACTTC.

V is TRBV19 and J is TRBJ1-4; maybe TRBD1 (5 bases). CDR1 is LNHDA, CDR2 SQIVND, per germline (reference sequence). V gave up 4 bases and J gave up 4 bases, with 10 bases separating them. This CDR3 is built from 14 residues. The CDR3 DNA reads as TGTGCCAGTAGTACCGGGACGTATAATGAAAAACTGTTTTTT. Translating gives CASSTGTYNEKLFF.

The gene calls are TRBV10-2 and TRBJ1-5; D perhaps matches TRBD1 (5 bases). The CDR3 length is 13 residues. V was shortened by 8 bases and J by 4 bases, with 12 bases between the two germline ends. The germline V gene has CDR1 WSHSY and CDR2 SAAADI. The CDR3 DNA reads as TGCGCCAGCGACCGGGACCTTAATCAGCCCCAGCATTTT. Protein sequence: CASDRDLNQPQHF.

This chain connects TRBV18 to TRBJ2-7; unclear D gene. CDR1 and CDR2 (germline): KGHSH, LQKENI. The CDR3 consists of 12 residues. V was clipped by 4 bases and J by 6 bases, with 10 bases between them. CDR3 amino acids: CASSLLGSEQYF. The CDR3 bases are TGTGCCAGCTCACTTCTTGGGTCCGAGCAGTACTTC.

This chain links TRBV18 with TRBJ2-7; a weak D match, TRBD1 (7 bases). Between the trimmed V and J ends, which lost 4 bases and 5 bases, there was a span of 12 bases. Germline V gene lookup returns CDR1 KGHSH and CDR2 LQKENI. This CDR3 has 13 residues. The CDR3 sequence is CASSHQGGDEQYF. CDR3 nucleotide sequence: TGTGCCAGCTCACACCAGGGGGGCGACGAGCAGTACTTC.

The chain has TRBV4-1 and TRBJ1-5; 8 nucleotides agree with TRBD1. Trimming cost V 2 bases and J 4 bases; bases outside gene matches: 7. CDR1 is MGHRA, CDR2 YSYEKL, per germline. CDR3 length: 16 amino acids. The CDR3 protein is CASSQLPGGMNQPQHF. DNA of the CDR3: TGCGCCAGCAGCCAATTGCCAGGGGGCATGAATCAGCCCCAGCATTTT.